These 13 T cell receptor beta chains were sequenced from one sample in a study of T-cell memory formation after mild COVID-19 (TCRdb year 2021). Library construction relied on 5' RACE. Instrument on record: Illumina NovaSeq 6000. TCRdb trimmed the raw reads at Q25, called clones with MiXCR and kept productive beta chains. Rows with one shared CDR3 protein collapse into an entry with the most common genes and DNA. The sample has 120,000 to 150,000 distinct CDR3 sequences on record, more than 13% of them singletons. The biggest ten clones account for about 26% of the sample. The specimen sequenced was PBMCs or a T cell subset sorted from them (not recorded which). These receptors all come from an adult woman who had mild COVID-19 (a few samples of this study predate the infection). The sample titles of this study are shuffled in the database, so cell type and time point are left out; the donor was told from shared clones.

The rearrangement links TRBV7-2 to TRBJ2-1; D might be TRBD1 (5 bases). CDR3 length: 15 residues. Deletions cut 5 bases from V and 10 bases from J, with 21 bases between. Per the germline V gene, CDR1 is SGHTA and CDR2 is FQGNSA. The DNA of the CDR3 is TGTGCCAGCAGCCGTAGCTTGCCCCACTACAGGGAGCAGTTCTTC. It specifies CASSRSLPHYREQFF.

The chain links TRBV7-2 to TRBJ1-5; D is unclear. This CDR3 contains 17 residues. Deletions cut 3 bases from V and 2 bases from J, with 17 bases between. Germline V gives CDR1 SGHTA, CDR2 FQGNSA. CDR3: CASSFAVVGYGNQPQHF. The CDR3 region has the DNA TGTGCCAGCAGCTTCGCAGTTGTGGGGTATGGCAATCAGCCCCAGCATTTT.

This clonotype was observed a handful of times. The chain has TRBV7-6 and TRBJ2-7; D is perhaps TRBD1 or TRBD2 (5 bases each). The V end was cut by 5 bases, the J end by 4 bases, with 9 bases between. Germline-derived CDR1 and CDR2 are SGHVS and FNYEAQ. This CDR3 comprises 12 residues. Here the CDR3 reads CASSGGFYEQYF. CDR3 DNA sequence: TGTGCCAGCAGCGGGGGATTTTACGAGCAGTACTTC. Together with reference TRBV7-6 and TRBJ2-7, the CDR3 gives the full variable domain: GAGVSQSPRYKVTKRGQDVALRCDPISGHVSLYWYRQALGQGPEFLTYFNYEAQQDKSGLPNDRFSAERPEGSISTLTIQRTEQRDSAMYRCASSGGFYEQYFGPGTRLTVT.

This clonotype was detected only a few times. The chain combines TRBV24-1 with TRBJ1-2, with D possibly matching TRBD1 (6 bases). This CDR3 has 14 residues. Germline CDR1 is KGHDR and CDR2 is SFDVKD. The V end was cut by 4 bases, the J end by 4 bases, with 12 bases between. In nucleotides, the CDR3 is TGTGCCACCAGTGACCGAGACAGGCTCTATGGCTACACCTTC. It translates to CATSDRDRLYGYTF.

For this clonotype: A much larger clone differs from this one at a single base, so this may be a read error. The chain uses TRBV7-9 and TRBJ2-5, with TRBD1 identical over 8 bases. Germline CDR1 SEHNR, CDR2 FQNEAQ (reference sequence). The length of the CDR3 is 13 residues. CDR3 in amino acids: CASSSQGAETKYF. The CDR3 DNA follows: TGTGCCAGCAGCTCTCAGGGGGCAGAGACCAAGTACTTC.

V and J are TRBV24-1 and TRBJ2-3; perhaps TRBD1 as D (5 bases). Germline V CDR1 and CDR2: KGHDR, SFDVKD. Trimming stripped 10 bases from V and 2 bases from J, with 12 bases between. There are 13 residues in the CDR3. CDR3 sequence reads: CATVDSYTDTQYF. CDR3 nucleotide sequence: TGTGCCACAGTTGACAGTTACACAGATACGCAGTATTTT.

The CDR3 is CSVDGSSRLAGTTDTQYF. The CDR3, as DNA: TGCAGCGTTGACGGCTCCAGTAGGCTAGCGGGCACCACAGATACGCAGTATTTT. The genes are TRBV29-1 and TRBJ2-3, with 8 bases aligning to TRBD2. The V gene end was trimmed by 3 bases and the J gene end by 2 bases; junction bases not matched to a gene: 16. Germline lookup yields CDR1 SQVTM and CDR2 ANQGSEA. The CDR3 loop spans 18 amino acids.

The V call is TRBV9, the J call TRBJ2-2; tentatively, D is TRBD1 (5 bases). Germline V gene data show CDR1 as SGDLS and CDR2 as YYNGEE. The CDR3 is made up of 14 amino acids. Trimming took off 3 bases at V and 5 bases at J, with 11 bases between the two ends. The CDR3 loop reads CASSGDSPTGELFF. Here the CDR3 DNA reads TGTGCCAGCAGCGGTGACAGTCCGACCGGGGAGCTGTTTTTT.

The J gene is TRBJ2-1, the V gene TRBV7-9; weak D call: TRBD2 (5 bases). The germline V gene encodes CDR1 SEHNR and CDR2 FQNEAQ (reference sequence). CDR3 length equals 16 residues. V lost 5 bases to trimming and J lost 5 bases, with 19 bases between them. The CDR3 DNA sequence: TGTGCCAGCAGCCTACTATGGACTCACCTTGACAATGAGCAGTTCTTC. Translation gives CASSLLWTHLDNEQFF.

This chain links TRBV5-1 with TRBJ2-7, with 9 bases lining up with TRBD2. The V and J ends lost 2 bases and 3 bases, in that order; junction bases with no gene match: 6. CDR3 length equals 15 residues. Germline CDR1 reads SGHRS; CDR2 reads YFSETQ. The DNA for the CDR3 is TGCGCCAGCAGCTTTCTCGGCGGGGGGGACTACGAGCAGTACTTC. It encodes CASSFLGGGDYEQYF. Combining the CDR3 with reference TRBV5-1 and TRBJ2-7 gives the whole variable domain KAGVTQTPRYLIKTRGQQVTLSCSPISGHRSVSWYQQTPGQGLQFLFEYFSETQRNKGNFPGRFSGRQFSNSRSEMNVSTLELGDSALYLCASSFLGGGDYEQYFGPGTRLTVT.

This clonotype was seen ten or more times. V and J are TRBV7-9 and TRBJ1-2; the D is unclear. Trimming shortened V by 5 bases and J by 4 bases, and 17 bases separated the two germline ends. The CDR3 runs to 15 residues. Germline CDR1 and CDR2: SEHNR and FQNEAQ (reference sequence). CDR3 loop: CASSPGPGRLYGYTF. In DNA form, the CDR3 reads TGTGCCAGCAGCCCTGGGCCGGGAAGACTCTATGGCTACACCTTC.

The rearrangement joins TRBV3-1 to TRBJ2-5; D perhaps matches TRBD1 (6 bases). V dropped 2 bases and J dropped 4 bases, with 23 bases sitting between them. The CDR3 is made up of 18 amino acids. Germline V gives CDR1 LGHDT, CDR2 YNNKEL (reference sequence). The CDR3 nucleotides read TGTGCCAGCAGCCAAAAGCGTGGAGCAAAGAGGGGGAGAGAGACCCAGTACTTC. Its translation: CASSQKRGAKRGRETQYF.

This clonotype was detected many times. This rearrangement joins TRBV5-1 to TRBJ2-7, with a weak D call TRBD1 (5 bases). V was cut by 0 bases and J by 3 bases, with 10 bases left in between. The CDR3 is 14 residues long. CDR1 SGHRS and CDR2 YFSETQ come from the germline V gene. CDR3 region: CASSLVGQRYEQYF. In DNA form, the CDR3 reads TGCGCCAGCAGCTTGGTCGGACAACGCTACGAGCAGTACTTC. Looking up the rest from reference TRBV5-1 and TRBJ2-7 gives the full variable domain: KAGVTQTPRYLIKTRGQQVTLSCSPISGHRSVSWYQQTPGQGLQFLFEYFSETQRNKGNFPGRFSGRQFSNSRSEMNVSTLELGDSALYLCASSLVGQRYEQYFGPGTRLTVT.